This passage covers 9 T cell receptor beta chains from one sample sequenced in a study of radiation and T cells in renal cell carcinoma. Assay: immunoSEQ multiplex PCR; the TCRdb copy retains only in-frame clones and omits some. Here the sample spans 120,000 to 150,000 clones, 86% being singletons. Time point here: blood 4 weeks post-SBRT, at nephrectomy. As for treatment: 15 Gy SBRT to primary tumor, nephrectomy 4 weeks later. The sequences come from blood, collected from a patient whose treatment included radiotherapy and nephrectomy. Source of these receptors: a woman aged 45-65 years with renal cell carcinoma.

The CDR3 loop reads CASSLGGMNTEAFF. The CDR3 nucleotides read TGCGCCAGCAGCTTGGGAGGGATGAACACTGAAGCTTTCTTT. The rearrangement uses TRBV5-1 and TRBJ1-1; D not resolved. V gave up 0 bases and J gave up 0 bases, with 6 bases separating them. CDR3 length: 14 amino acids. Germline V lookup: CDR1 SGHRS, CDR2 YFSETQ.

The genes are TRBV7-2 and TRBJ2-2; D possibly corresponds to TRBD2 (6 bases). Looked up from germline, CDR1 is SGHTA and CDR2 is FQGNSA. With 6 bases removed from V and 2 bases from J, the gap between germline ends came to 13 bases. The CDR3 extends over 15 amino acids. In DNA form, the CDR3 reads TGTGCCAGCAGGCCTCCGGGACTTAACACCGGGGAGCTGTTTTTT. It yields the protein CASRPPGLNTGELFF.

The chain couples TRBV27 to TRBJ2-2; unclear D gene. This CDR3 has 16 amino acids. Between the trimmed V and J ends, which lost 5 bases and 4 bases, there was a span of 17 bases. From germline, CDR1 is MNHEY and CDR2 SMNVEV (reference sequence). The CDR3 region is CASSPYPGPTTGELFF. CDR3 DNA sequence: TGTGCCAGCAGTCCCTACCCCGGACCTACCACCGGGGAGCTGTTTTTT.

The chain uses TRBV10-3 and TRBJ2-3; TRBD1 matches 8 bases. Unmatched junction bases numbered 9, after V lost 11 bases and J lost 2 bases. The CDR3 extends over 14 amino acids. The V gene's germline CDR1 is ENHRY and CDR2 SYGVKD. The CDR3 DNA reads TGTGCCTCCTCCCAGGGGGCCACCACAGATACGCAGTATTTT. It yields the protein CASSQGATTDTQYF.

The CDR3 bases are TGCGCCAGCAGCCTAGGGACACAGGGAGATACGCAGTATTTT. Translating gives CASSLGTQGDTQYF. The chain is built from TRBV5-1 and TRBJ2-3, with TRBD1 as a possible D gene (6 bases). There are 14 residues in the CDR3. V lost 4 bases and J lost 5, with 14 bases in between. CDR1 is SGHRS and CDR2 is YFSETQ in the germline V gene.

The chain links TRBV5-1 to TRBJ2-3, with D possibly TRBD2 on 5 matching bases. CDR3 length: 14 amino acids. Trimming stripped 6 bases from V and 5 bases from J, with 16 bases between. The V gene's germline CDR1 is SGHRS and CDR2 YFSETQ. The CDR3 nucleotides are TGCGCCAGCACATCCGGGCCGGCGGGAGATACGCAGTATTTT. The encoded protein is CASTSGPAGDTQYF.

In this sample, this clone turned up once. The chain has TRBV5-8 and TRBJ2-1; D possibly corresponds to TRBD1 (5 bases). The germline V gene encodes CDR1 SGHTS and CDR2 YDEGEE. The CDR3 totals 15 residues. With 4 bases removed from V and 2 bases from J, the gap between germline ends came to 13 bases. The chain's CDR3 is CASSPRSQAYNEQFF. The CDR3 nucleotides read TGTGCCAGCAGCCCCCGGTCACAGGCCTACAATGAGCAGTTCTTC.

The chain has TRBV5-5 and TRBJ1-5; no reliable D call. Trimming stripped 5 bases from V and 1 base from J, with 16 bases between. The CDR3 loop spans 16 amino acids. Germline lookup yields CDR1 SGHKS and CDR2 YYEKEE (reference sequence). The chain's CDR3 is CASRTGRAASNQPQHF. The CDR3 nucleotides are TGTGCCAGCAGAACGGGCCGGGCGGCAAGCAATCAGCCCCAGCATTTT.

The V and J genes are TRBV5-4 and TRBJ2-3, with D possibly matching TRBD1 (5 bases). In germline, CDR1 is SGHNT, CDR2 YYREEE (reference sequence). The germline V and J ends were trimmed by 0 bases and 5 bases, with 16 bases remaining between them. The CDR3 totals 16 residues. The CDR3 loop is CASSLAARENEDTQYF. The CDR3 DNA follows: TGTGCCAGCAGCTTGGCGGCCAGGGAAAATGAAGATACGCAGTATTTT.